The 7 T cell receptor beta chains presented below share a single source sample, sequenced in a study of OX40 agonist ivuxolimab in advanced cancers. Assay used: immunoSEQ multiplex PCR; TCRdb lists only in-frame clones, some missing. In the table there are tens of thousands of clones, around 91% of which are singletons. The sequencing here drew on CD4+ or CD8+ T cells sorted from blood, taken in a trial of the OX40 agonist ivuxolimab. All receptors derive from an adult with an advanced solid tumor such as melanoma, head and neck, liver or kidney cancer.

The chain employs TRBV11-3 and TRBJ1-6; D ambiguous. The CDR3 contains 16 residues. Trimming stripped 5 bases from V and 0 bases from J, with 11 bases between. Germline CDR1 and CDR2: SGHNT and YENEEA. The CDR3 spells CASSPRESSYNSPLHF. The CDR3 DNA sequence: TGTGCCAGCAGCCCCCGGGAGAGCTCCTATAATTCACCCCTCCACTTT.

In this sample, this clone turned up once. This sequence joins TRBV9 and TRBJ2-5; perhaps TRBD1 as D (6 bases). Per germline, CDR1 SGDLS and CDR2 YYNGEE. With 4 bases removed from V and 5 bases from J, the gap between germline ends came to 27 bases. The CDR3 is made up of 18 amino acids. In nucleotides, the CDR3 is TGTGCCAGCAGCCCCCAGGGGACCACAGGGTTGAGTTGGGAGACCCAGTACTTC. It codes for CASSPQGTTGLSWETQYF.

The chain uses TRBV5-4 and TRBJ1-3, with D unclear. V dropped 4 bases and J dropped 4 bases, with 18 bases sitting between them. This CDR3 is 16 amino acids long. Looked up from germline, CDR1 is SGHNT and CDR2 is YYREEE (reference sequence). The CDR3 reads CASSLDGPPSGNTIYF. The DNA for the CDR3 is TGTGCCAGCAGCCTGGACGGCCCTCCCTCGGGAAACACCATATATTTT.

As DNA, the CDR3 is TGCGCCAGCAGCCATCTTCTTAACCGGGACGCCACAGATACGCAGTATTTT. Encoded protein: CASSHLLNRDATDTQYF. The rearrangement uses TRBV4-3 and TRBJ2-3; possibly TRBD1 or TRBD2 for D (5 bases each). This CDR3 comprises 17 residues. From germline, CDR1 is LGHNA and CDR2 YSLEER. V gave up 3 bases and J gave up 2 bases, with 18 bases separating them.

As DNA, the CDR3 is TGTGCCAGCAGTTACTCGCCTGGGGTCGAGCAGTACTTC. Its protein is CASSYSPGVEQYF. The gene calls are TRBV6-5 and TRBJ2-7; no clear D gene. Trimming left V 0 bases short and J 6 bases short, with 9 bases between. Germline V lookup: CDR1 MNHEY, CDR2 SVGAGI. This CDR3 is built from 13 residues.

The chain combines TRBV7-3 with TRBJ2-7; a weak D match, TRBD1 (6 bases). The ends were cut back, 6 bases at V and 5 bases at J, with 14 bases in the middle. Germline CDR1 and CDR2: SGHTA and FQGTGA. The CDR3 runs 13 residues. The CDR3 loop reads CASSTQGRNEQYF. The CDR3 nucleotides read TGTGCCAGCAGTACACAGGGTCGGAACGAGCAGTACTTC.

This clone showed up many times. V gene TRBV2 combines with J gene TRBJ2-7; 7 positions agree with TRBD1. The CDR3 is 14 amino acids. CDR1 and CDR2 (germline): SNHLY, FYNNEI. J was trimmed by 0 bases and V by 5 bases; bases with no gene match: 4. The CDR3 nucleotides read TGTGCCAGCAGTCCGGACAGGATCTCCTACGAGCAGTACTTC. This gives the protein CASSPDRISYEQYF.